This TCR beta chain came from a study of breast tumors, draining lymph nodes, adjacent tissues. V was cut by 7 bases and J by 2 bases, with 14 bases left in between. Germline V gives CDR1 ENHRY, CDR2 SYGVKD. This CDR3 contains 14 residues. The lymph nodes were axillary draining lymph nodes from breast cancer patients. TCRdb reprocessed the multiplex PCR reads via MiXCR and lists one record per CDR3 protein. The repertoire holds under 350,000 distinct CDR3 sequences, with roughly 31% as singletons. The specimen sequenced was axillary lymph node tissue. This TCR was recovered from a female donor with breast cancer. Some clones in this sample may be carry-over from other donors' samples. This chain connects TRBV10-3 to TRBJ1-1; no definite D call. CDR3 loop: CAIMISGENTEAFF. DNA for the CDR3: TGTGCCATCATGATTAGCGGGGAAAACACTGAAGCTTTCTTT.